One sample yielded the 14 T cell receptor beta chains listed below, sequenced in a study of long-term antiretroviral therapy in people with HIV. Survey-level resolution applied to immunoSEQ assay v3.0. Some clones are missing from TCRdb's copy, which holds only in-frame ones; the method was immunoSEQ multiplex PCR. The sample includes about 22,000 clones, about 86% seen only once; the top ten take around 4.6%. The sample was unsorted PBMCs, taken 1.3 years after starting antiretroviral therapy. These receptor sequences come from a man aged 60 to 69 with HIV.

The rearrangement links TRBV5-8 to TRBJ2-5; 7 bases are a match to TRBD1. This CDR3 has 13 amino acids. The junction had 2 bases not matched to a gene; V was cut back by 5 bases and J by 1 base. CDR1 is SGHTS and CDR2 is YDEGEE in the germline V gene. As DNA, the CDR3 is TGTGCCAGCAGACAGGGGACCCAAGAGACCCAGTACTTC. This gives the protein CASRQGTQETQYF. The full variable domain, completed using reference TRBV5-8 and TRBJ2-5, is EAGVTQSPTHLIKTRGQQATLRCSPISGHTSVYWYQQALGLGLQFLLWYDEGEERNRGNFPPRFSGRQFPNYSSELNVNALELEDSALYLCASRQGTQETQYFGPGTRLLVL.

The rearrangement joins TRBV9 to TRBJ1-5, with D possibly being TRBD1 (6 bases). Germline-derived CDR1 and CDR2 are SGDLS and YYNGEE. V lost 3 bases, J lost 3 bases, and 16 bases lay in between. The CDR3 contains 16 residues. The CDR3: CASSAQTGSFNQPQHF. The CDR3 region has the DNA TGTGCCAGCAGCGCCCAGACAGGTAGCTTCAATCAGCCCCAGCATTTT.

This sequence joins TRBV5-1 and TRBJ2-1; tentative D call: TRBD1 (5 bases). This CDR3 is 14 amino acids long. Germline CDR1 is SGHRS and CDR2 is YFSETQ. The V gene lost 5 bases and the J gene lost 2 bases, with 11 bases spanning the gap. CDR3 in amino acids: CASSEQVAYNEQFF. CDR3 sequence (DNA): TGCGCCAGCAGTGAACAGGTAGCCTACAATGAGCAGTTCTTC.

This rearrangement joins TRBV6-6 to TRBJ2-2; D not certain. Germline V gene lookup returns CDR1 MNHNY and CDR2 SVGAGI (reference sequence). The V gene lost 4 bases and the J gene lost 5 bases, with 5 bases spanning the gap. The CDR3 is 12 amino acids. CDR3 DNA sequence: TGTGCCAGCAGTTCGAGTACCGGGGAGCTGTTTTTT. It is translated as CASSSSTGELFF.

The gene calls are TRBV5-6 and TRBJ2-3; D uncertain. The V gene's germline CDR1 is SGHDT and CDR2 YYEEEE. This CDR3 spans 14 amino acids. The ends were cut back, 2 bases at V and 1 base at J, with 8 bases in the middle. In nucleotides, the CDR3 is TGTGCCAGCAGCTTCAGAGGAGGCACAGATACGCAGTATTTT. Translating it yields CASSFRGGTDTQYF.

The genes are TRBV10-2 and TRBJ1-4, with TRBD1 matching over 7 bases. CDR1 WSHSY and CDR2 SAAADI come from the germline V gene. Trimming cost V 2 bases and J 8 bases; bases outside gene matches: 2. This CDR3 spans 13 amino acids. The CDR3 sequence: CASSEGTDEKLFF. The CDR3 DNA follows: TGCGCCAGCAGTGAGGGGACAGACGAAAAACTGTTTTTT.

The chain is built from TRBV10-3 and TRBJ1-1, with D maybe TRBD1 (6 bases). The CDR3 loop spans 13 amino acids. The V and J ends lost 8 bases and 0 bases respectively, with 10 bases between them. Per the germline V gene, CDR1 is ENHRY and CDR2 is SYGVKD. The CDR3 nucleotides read TGTGCCATCTTACAGGGCGTGAACACTGAAGCTTTCTTT. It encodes CAILQGVNTEAFF.

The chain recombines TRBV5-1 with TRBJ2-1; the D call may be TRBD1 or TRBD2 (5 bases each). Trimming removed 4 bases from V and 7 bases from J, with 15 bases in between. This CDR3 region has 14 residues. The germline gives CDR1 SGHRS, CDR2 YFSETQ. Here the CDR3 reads CASSVSAGTNEQFF. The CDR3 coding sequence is TGCGCCAGCAGCGTCTCCGCAGGGACGAATGAGCAGTTCTTC.

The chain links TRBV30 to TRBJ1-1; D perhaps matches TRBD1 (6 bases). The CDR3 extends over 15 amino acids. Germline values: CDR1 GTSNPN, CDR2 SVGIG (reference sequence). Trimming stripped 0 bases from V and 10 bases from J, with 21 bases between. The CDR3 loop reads CAWSVRPGVIPGAFF. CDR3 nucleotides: TGTGCCTGGAGTGTAAGGCCAGGGGTAATTCCCGGAGCTTTCTTT.

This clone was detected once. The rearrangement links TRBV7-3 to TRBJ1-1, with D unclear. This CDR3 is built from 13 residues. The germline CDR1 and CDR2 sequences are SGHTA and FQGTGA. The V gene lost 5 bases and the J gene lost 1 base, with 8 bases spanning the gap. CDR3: CASSVGQNTEAFF. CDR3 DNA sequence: TGTGCCAGCAGCGTCGGTCAGAACACTGAAGCTTTCTTT.

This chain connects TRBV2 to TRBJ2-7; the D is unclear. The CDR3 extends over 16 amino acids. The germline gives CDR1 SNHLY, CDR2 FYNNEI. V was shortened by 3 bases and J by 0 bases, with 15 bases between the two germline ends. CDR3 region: CASSDFRRGSSYEQYF. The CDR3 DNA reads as TGTGCCAGCAGTGATTTTAGGCGTGGAAGCTCCTACGAGCAGTACTTC.

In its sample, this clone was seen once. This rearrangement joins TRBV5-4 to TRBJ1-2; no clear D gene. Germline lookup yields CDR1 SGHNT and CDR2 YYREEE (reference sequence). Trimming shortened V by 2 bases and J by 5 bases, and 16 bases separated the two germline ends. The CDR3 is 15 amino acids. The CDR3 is CASSLGTGREYGYTF. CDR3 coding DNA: TGTGCCAGCAGCTTAGGAACCGGGAGAGAATATGGCTACACCTTC.

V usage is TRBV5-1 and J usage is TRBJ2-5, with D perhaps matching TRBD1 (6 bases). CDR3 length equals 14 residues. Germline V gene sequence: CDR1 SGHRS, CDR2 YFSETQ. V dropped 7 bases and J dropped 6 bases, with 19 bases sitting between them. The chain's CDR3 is CASLQGPPDKTQYF. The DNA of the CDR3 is TGCGCCAGCTTACAGGGCCCCCCAGACAAGACCCAGTACTTC.

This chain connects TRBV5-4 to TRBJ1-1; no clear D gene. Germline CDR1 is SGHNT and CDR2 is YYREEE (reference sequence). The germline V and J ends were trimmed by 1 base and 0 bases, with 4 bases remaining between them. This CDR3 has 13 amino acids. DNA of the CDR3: TGTGCCAGCAGCTTGCCCCTGAACACTGAAGCTTTCTTT. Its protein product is CASSLPLNTEAFF.